The rows below give T cell receptor beta chains drawn from one sample of a study of OX40 agonist ivuxolimab in advanced cancers. Measured with immunoSEQ multiplex PCR; TCRdb has only the in-frame clones, and not every one. The table records roughly 29,000 clones, around 86% of them present only once. The sample was CD4+ or CD8+ T cells sorted from blood, taken in a trial of the OX40 agonist ivuxolimab. The receptors come from an adult with an advanced solid tumor such as melanoma, head and neck, liver or kidney cancer. The CDR3 runs from the conserved cysteine through the conserved F or W. A D gene is named only where the DNA matches it firmly. Clone size appears in some rows only: once, few, many, or a class for an expanded clone.

NA	TRBV9	NA	TRBJ1-2	TGTGCCAGCAGCGGTACTGGCTACACCTTC	CASSGTGYTF
NA	TRBV19	NA	TRBJ1-2	TGTGCCAGTAGTTACAATCGGAAGGATGGCTACACCTTC	CASSYNRKDGYTF
NA	TRBV9	NA	TRBJ1-2	TGTGCCAGCAGCCCCCGTCCTGGCTACACCTTC	CASSPRPGYTF
TRBD2	TRBV9	NA	TRBJ2-7	TGTGCCAGCAGCGTAGGAGGCGGGGGCTACGAGCAGTACTTC	CASSVGGGGYEQYF
NA	TRBV6-6	NA	TRBJ2-7	TGTGCCAGCAGTTCCCACCCGAGACTTACCTACGAGCAGTACTTC	CASSSHPRLTYEQYF
TRBD2	TRBV7-2	NA	TRBJ2-5	TGTGCCAGCAGCTTGAGACTAGCCGACCAAGAGACCCAGTACTTC	CASSLRLADQETQYF
NA	TRBV9	NA	TRBJ1-2	TGTGCCAGCAGCGTAACGGACAACTATGGCTACACCTTC	CASSVTDNYGYTF
NA	TRBV11-2	NA	TRBJ2-5	TGTGCCAGCAGCCGAACCTCAGGGGGGGCTCAAGAGACCCAGTACTTC	CASSRTSGGAQETQYF
NA	TRBV10-2	once	TRBJ2-3	TGCGCCAGTCGAATCGGGGGGCGCACAGATACGCAGTATTTT	CASRIGGRTDTQYF
NA	TRBV18	NA	TRBJ2-1	TGTGCCAGCTCACTAGGACACCTTGACTACAATGAGCAGTTCTTC	CASSLGHLDYNEQFF
TRBD2	TRBV7-8	NA	TRBJ2-1	TGTGCCAGCAGCGTTAGCGGACTAGCCTACAATGAGCAGTTCTTC	CASSVSGLAYNEQFF
NA	TRBV9	NA	TRBJ2-5	TGTGCCAGCAGCGTAGTAGGCAATTCGGAGACCCAGTACTTC	CASSVVGNSETQYF
NA	TRBV5-6	NA	TRBJ1-1	TGTGCCAGCACTTATGAACCGTCAAAGAACACTGAAGCTTTCTTT	CASTYEPSKNTEAFF
TRBD1	TRBV6-1	NA	TRBJ1-1	TGTGCCAGCAGTGAATGGTCCAGGGGGACAGAGAGGATGAACACTGAAGCTTTCTTT	CASSEWSRGTERMNTEAFF
NA	TRBV6-1	few	TRBJ2-4	TGTGCCAGCAGAGGCAGGGGAATGACCAAAAACATTCAGTACTTC	CASRGRGMTKNIQYF
TRBD1	TRBV7-6	NA	TRBJ2-3	TGTGCCAGCAGCTTAGGCAGGGGGCCAGATACGCAGTATTTT	CASSLGRGPDTQYF
NA	TRBV10-3	NA	TRBJ2-5	TGTGCCATCAGTGAGTCGACGGCTAGCGATTTTGCGACCCAGTACTTC	CAISESTASDFATQYF
TRBD1	TRBV7-8	NA	TRBJ2-7	TGTGCCAGCAGCTTATGGCAGGGGGAATCCTACGAGCAGTACTTC	CASSLWQGESYEQYF
NA	TRBV5-4	NA	TRBJ1-2	TGTGCCAGCAGCTTGGCCGGGGCAGGCCGAAACGTGGTCTATGGCTACACCTTC	CASSLAGAGRNVVYGYTF
TRBD1	TRBV28	NA	TRBJ1-1	TGTGCCAGCAGTTTTTCCCGACAGGGAATGAACACTGAAGCTTTCTTT	CASSFSRQGMNTEAFF
NA	TRBV6-6	once	TRBJ2-4	TGTGCCAGCAGTTTTGTCGGGGAGACGGACATTCAGTACTTC	CASSFVGETDIQYF
NA	TRBV7-9	NA	TRBJ2-7	TGTGCCAGCAGCCGTACCGGAGGGCTCGGGTACGAGCAGTACTTC	CASSRTGGLGYEQYF
TRBD2	TRBV2	NA	TRBJ2-7	TGTGCCAGCAGTGACCCCGATAGCGGGGGAATTACCAACGAGCAGTACTTC	CASSDPDSGGITNEQYF
NA	TRBV19	NA	TRBJ1-2	TGTGCCAGTAGTAGGAGGGCGGGGGACTATGGCTACACCTTC	CASSRRAGDYGYTF
NA	TRBV6-5	once	TRBJ1-1	TGTGCCAGCTCAGGCTACACTGAAGCTTTCTTT	CASSGYTEAFF
NA	TRBV11-2	NA	TRBJ2-3	TGTGCCAGCAGCTTAAACAGTGTACCAGATACGCAGTATTTT	CASSLNSVPDTQYF
NA	TRBV6-5	NA	TRBJ2-3	TGTGCCAGCAGTTACCGCGGGTTTCCCACAGATACGCAGTATTTT	CASSYRGFPTDTQYF
NA	TRBV5-1	NA	TRBJ1-5	TGCGCCAGCAGCTTGGGGGGGAGCCATCAGCCCCAGCATTTT	CASSLGGSHQPQHF
NA	TRBV27	once	TRBJ1-6	TGTGCCAGCAAGAGGGGGTCTAATTCACCCCTCCACTTT	CASKRGSNSPLHF
NA	TRBV6-5	few	TRBJ2-7	TGTGCCAGCAGTTACGGCTCTTCGGGGAGGGAGCAGTACTTC	CASSYGSSGREQYF
NA	TRBV15	NA	TRBJ2-7	TGTGCCACCAGCAGAGATTCAACCGGGAGAGACTCCTACGAGCAGTACTTC	CATSRDSTGRDSYEQYF
TRBD1	TRBV7-8	NA	TRBJ2-7	TGTGCCAGCAGCCCCGGACAGGGAATGAGATCCTACGAGCAGTACTTC	CASSPGQGMRSYEQYF
TRBD1	TRBV7-9	NA	TRBJ2-7	TGTGCCAGCAGCTTTACAGGGGGCAACGAGCAGTACTTC	CASSFTGGNEQYF
TRBD1	TRBV7-2	NA	TRBJ2-3	TGTGCCAGCAGCCTACAGGGGATCACAGATACGCAGTATTTT	CASSLQGITDTQYF
NA	TRBV19	NA	TRBJ2-7	TGTGCCAGTAGTATAGCATTGGACAGCTCCTACGAGCAGTACTTC	CASSIALDSSYEQYF
TRBD2	TRBV15	NA	TRBJ2-5	TGTGCCACCAGCCTCGGGGGGAGCGGGGCCCAAGAGACCCAGTACTTC	CATSLGGSGAQETQYF
NA	TRBV6-6	once	TRBJ2-3	TGTGCCAGCAGGACCCCTAGCGTGGGCACAGATACGCAGTATTTT	CASRTPSVGTDTQYF
NA	TRBV6-6	NA	TRBJ1-1	TGTGCCAGCAGTTATTGGGAGGGGAACACTGAAGCTTTCTTT	CASSYWEGNTEAFF
TRBD1	TRBV19	NA	TRBJ1-5	TGTGCCAGTATCGGGACAGGGGCTAGCAATCAGCCCCAGCATTTT	CASIGTGASNQPQHF
NA	TRBV10-3	few	TRBJ2-7	TGTGCCATCAGTGAGACACCCGGACGGAACTACGAGCAGTACTTC	CAISETPGRNYEQYF
NA	TRBV12-5	once	TRBJ1-3	TGTGCTAGTGGTTTGCAGGGGTCTGGAAACACCATATATTTT	CASGLQGSGNTIYF
NA	TRBV2	NA	TRBJ1-2	TGTGCCGGTACTACCAGTCGAAATACCGGGACATTAGAGTATGGCTACACCTTC	CAGTTSRNTGTLEYGYTF
NA	TRBV9	few	TRBJ1-1	TGTGCCAGCAGCCCCAGAGACAGGCCGAACACTGAAGCTTTCTTT	CASSPRDRPNTEAFF
TRBD1	TRBV6-5	NA	TRBJ1-5	TGTGCCAGCAGGGAGGGCAGGGGGAGCAATCAGCCCCAGCATTTT	CASREGRGSNQPQHF
NA	TRBV29-1	NA	TRBJ2-7	TGCAGCGTTTCCTCTGGGTCCTACGAGCAGTACTTC	CSVSSGSYEQYF
NA	TRBV7-2	NA	TRBJ1-2	TGTGCCAGCAGCCCTTACGGAAACACTCTCTATGGCTACACCTTC	CASSPYGNTLYGYTF
TRBD2	TRBV19	NA	TRBJ2-1	TGTGCCAGTTCCTTCAGCGGGGGGGTTTTGAATGAGCAGTTCTTC	CASSFSGGVLNEQFF
NA	TRBV6-5	NA	TRBJ1-1	TGTGCCAGCAGCATTAACACTGAAGCTTTCTTT	CASSINTEAFF
NA	TRBV27	NA	TRBJ1-6	TGTGCCAGCAGTTTACCCGGGGGGGGGAATTCACCCCTCCACTTT	CASSLPGGGNSPLHF
NA	TRBV5-1	NA	TRBJ2-7	TGCGCCAGCAGCTTTTTGGGGACCTCCTACGAGCAGTACTTC	CASSFLGTSYEQYF
NA	TRBV4-1	NA	TRBJ2-7	TGCGCCAGCAGCCAAGATCGGGGTGGGGCCTACGAGCAGTACTTC	CASSQDRGGAYEQYF
NA	TRBV7-2	NA	TRBJ2-1	TGTGCCAGCAGCTTAGTTGGATACAATGAGCAGTTCTTC	CASSLVGYNEQFF
TRBD2	TRBV6-1	NA	TRBJ2-7	TGTGCCAGCAGTGAAGCTAGCGGGGGATACGAGCAGTACTTC	CASSEASGGYEQYF
TRBD1	TRBV27	NA	TRBJ2-1	TGTGCCAGCAGTACTCCGGGACAGGGCAGTGAGCAGTTCTTC	CASSTPGQGSEQFF
NA	TRBV25-1	NA	TRBJ2-7	TGTGCCAGCAGTGAATGGGATGCCTACGAGCAGTACTTC	CASSEWDAYEQYF
NA	TRBV16	NA	TRBJ2-7	TGTGCCAGCAGCACCTCAGAAGGGGGCTACGAGCAGTACTTC	CASSTSEGGYEQYF
TRBD1	TRBV6-1	medium-sized	TRBJ1-6	TGTGCCAGCAGTGCCCAGACAGGGGGTGGGAATTCACCCCTCCACTTT	CASSAQTGGGNSPLHF
TRBD1	TRBV2	NA	TRBJ1-3	TGTGCCACCGCATATCCCAACGGAGGGACAGCGCCAAACACCATATATTTT	CATAYPNGGTAPNTIYF
NA	TRBV6-1	NA	TRBJ1-1	TGTGCCAGCAGTGAATCCGCGCCCATGAACACTGAAGCTTTCTTT	CASSESAPMNTEAFF
TRBD1	TRBV5-6	NA	TRBJ1-5	TGTGCCAGCAGCAATCGGACAGGCTATAATCAGCCCCAGCATTTT	CASSNRTGYNQPQHF